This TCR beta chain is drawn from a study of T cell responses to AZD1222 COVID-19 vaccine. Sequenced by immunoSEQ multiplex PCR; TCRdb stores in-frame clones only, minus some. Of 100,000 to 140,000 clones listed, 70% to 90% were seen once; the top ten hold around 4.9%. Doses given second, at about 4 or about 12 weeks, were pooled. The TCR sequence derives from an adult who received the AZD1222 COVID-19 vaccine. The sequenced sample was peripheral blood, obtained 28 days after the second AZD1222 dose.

The CDR3: CASSLEPIGIRTEAFF. CDR3 nucleotides: TGTGCCAGCAGCTTAGAACCGATAGGGATTCGTACTGAAGCTTTCTTT. The genes are TRBV11-1 and TRBJ1-1; no firm D call. This CDR3 has 16 residues. Trimming stripped 1 base from V and 5 bases from J, with 17 bases between. CDR1 is SGHAT, CDR2 FQDESV, per germline (reference sequence).